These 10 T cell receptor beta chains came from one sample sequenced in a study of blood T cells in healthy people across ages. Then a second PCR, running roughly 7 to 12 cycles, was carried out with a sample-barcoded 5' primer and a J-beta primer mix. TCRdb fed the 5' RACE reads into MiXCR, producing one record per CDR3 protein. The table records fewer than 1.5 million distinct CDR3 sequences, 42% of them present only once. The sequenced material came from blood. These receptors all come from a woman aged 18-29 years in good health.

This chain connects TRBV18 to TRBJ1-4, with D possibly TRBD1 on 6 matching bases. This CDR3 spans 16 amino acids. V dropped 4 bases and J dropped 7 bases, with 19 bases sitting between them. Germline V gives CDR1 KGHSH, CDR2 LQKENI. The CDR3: CASSLPRGGLSEKLFF. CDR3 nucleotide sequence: TGTGCCAGCTCACTCCCAAGGGGGGGGCTAAGTGAAAAACTGTTTTTT.

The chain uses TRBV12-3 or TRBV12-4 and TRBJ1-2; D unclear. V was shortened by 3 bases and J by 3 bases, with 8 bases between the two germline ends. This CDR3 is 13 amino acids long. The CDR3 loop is CASSLTGYYGYTF. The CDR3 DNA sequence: TGTGCCAGCAGTTTGACGGGCTACTATGGCTACACCTTC.

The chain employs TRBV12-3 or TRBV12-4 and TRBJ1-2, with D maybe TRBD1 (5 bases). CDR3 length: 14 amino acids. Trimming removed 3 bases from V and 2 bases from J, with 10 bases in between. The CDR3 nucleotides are TGTGCCAGCAGTTTTACAGGACCGAACTATGGCTACACCTTC. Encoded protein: CASSFTGPNYGYTF.

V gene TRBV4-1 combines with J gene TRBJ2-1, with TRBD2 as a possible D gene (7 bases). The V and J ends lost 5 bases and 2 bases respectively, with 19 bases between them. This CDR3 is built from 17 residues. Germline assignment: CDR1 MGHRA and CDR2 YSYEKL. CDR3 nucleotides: TGCGCCAGCAGCTACCGCGGGGGCCCGTCCACCTACAATGAGCAGTTCTTC. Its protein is CASSYRGGPSTYNEQFF.

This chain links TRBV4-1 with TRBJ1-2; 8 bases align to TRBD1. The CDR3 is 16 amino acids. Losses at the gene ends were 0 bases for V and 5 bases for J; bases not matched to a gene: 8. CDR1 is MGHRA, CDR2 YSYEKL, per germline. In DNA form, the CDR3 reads TGCGCCAGCAGCCAAGATAGCGGACAGGGCCCTTATGGCTACACCTTC. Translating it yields CASSQDSGQGPYGYTF.

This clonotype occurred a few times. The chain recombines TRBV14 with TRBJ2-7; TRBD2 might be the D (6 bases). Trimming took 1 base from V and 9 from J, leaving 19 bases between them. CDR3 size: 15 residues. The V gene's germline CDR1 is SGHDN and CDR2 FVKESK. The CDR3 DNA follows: TGTGCCAGCAGCCAAGTATCGCTAGCGCCAAGTAGGCAGTACTTC. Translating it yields CASSQVSLAPSRQYF.

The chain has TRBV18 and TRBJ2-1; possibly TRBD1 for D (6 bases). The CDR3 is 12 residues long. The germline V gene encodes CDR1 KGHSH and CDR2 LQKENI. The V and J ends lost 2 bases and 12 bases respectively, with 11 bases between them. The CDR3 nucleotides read TGTGCCAGCTCACCAGATCCCAGGGGGCAGTTCTTC. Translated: CASSPDPRGQFF.

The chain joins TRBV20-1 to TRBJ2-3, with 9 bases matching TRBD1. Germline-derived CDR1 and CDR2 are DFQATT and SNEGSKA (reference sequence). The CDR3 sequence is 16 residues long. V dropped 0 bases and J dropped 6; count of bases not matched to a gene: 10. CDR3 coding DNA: TGCAGTGCTAGAGATTGGGGGACAGGGAGCCTGGATACGCAGTATTTT. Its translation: CSARDWGTGSLDTQYF.

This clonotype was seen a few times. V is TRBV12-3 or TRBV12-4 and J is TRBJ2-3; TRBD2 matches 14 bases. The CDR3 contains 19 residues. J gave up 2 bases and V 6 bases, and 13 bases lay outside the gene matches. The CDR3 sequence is CASRSSSGLAGGYTDTQYF. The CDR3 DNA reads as TGTGCCAGCAGATCCTCCTCCGGACTAGCGGGAGGCTACACAGATACGCAGTATTTT.

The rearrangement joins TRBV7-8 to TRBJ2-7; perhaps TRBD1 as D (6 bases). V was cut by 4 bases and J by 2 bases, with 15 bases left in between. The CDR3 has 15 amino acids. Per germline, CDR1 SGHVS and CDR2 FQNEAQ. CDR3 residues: CASSYPGTMTYEQYF. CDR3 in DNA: TGTGCCAGCAGCTATCCCGGGACAATGACCTACGAGCAGTACTTC.